The 18 T cell receptor beta chains presented below share a single source sample, sequenced in a study of long-term antiretroviral therapy in people with HIV. Assay version v3.0 of immunoSEQ was used, and it was run at survey level. Assay: immunoSEQ multiplex PCR; the TCRdb copy retains only in-frame clones and omits some. The sample carries about 39,000 clones, approximately 87% recorded once. The sample was unsorted PBMCs, taken 1.2 years after starting antiretroviral therapy. The receptors come from a woman in her forties or fifties with HIV.

The chain carries TRBV5-1 and TRBJ2-1, with D perhaps TRBD1 (6 bases). The germline V and J ends were trimmed by 1 base and 5 bases, with 16 bases remaining between them. Germline CDR1 SGHRS, CDR2 YFSETQ. The CDR3 consists of 16 residues. The CDR3 loop is CASSLRAGAINNEQFF. CDR3 DNA sequence: TGCGCCAGCAGCTTGAGGGCAGGGGCTATAAACAATGAGCAGTTCTTC.

This sequence joins TRBV15 and TRBJ1-2; D is perhaps TRBD1 (5 bases). In germline, CDR1 is LNHNV, CDR2 YYDKDF (reference sequence). CDR3 length: 18 residues. V was pared by 0 bases and J by 4 bases, with 21 bases between. CDR3 region: CATSRDTLGPSNFYGYTF. CDR3 bases: TGTGCCACCAGCAGAGATACCCTGGGACCGAGTAATTTCTATGGCTACACCTTC.

The rearrangement links TRBV7-3 to TRBJ2-7; D may be TRBD1 (5 bases). Trimming removed 1 base at V and 2 bases at J, with 9 bases between. Germline V gene data show CDR1 as SGHTA and CDR2 as FQGTGA. The CDR3 loop spans 14 amino acids. CDR3 in amino acids: CASSLRGIPYEQYF. In nucleotides, the CDR3 is TGTGCCAGCAGCTTAAGGGGCATTCCCTACGAGCAGTACTTC.

The chain recombines TRBV10-3 with TRBJ2-7, with D unclear. V was shortened by 3 bases and J by 5 bases, with 14 bases between the two germline ends. CDR1 ENHRY and CDR2 SYGVKD come from the germline V gene. The CDR3 loop spans 14 amino acids. The CDR3 sequence is CAISEGRISNEQYF. The CDR3 coding sequence is TGTGCCATCAGTGAAGGCAGAATTTCTAACGAGCAGTACTTC.

V and J are TRBV28 and TRBJ2-7, with D unresolved. The germline gives CDR1 MDHEN, CDR2 SYDVKM. V was trimmed by 6 bases and J by 4 bases, leaving 10 bases between them. The CDR3 extends over 12 amino acids. The CDR3 DNA reads TGTGCCAGCAGCCCGAAAGTTTACGAGCAGTACTTC. This gives the protein CASSPKVYEQYF.

The chain couples TRBV7-8 to TRBJ2-7, with D perhaps matching TRBD2 (6 bases). The CDR3 length is 14 residues. Germline V CDR1 and CDR2: SGHVS, FQNEAQ. Trimming removed 3 bases at V and 1 base at J, with 10 bases between. The CDR3 DNA sequence: TGTGCCAGCAGCTTCACTAGCCCTTCCTACGAGCAGTACTTC. Its protein product is CASSFTSPSYEQYF. Together with reference TRBV7-8 and TRBJ2-7, the CDR3 gives the full variable domain: GAGVSQSPRYKVAKRGQDVALRCDPISGHVSLFWYQQALGQGPEFLTYFQNEAQLDKSGLPSDRFFAERPEGSVSTLKIQRTQQEDSAVYLCASSFTSPSYEQYFGPGTRLTVT.

The CDR3 coding sequence is TGTGCCAGCAGCTTATCCACCCGGACCGCGATCGGGGCCAACGTCCTGACTTTC. This codes for CASSLSTRTAIGANVLTF. The chain recombines TRBV7-3 with TRBJ2-6; D uncertain. Germline-derived CDR1 and CDR2 are SGHTA and FQGTGA. V was pared by 2 bases and J by 4 bases, with 18 bases between. The length of the CDR3 is 18 residues. The full variable domain, with the rest looked up from reference TRBV7-3 and TRBJ2-6, is GAGVSQTPSNKVTEKGKYVELRCDPISGHTALYWYRQSLGQGPEFLIYFQGTGAADDSGLPNDRFFAVRPEGSVSTLKIQRTERGDSAVYLCASSLSTRTAIGANVLTFGAGSRLTVL.

The gene calls are TRBV7-9 and TRBJ2-7; perhaps TRBD1 as D (6 bases). V dropped 6 bases and J dropped 0 bases, with 6 bases sitting between them. Germline V gene data show CDR1 as SEHNR and CDR2 as FQNEAQ (reference sequence). The CDR3 is 12 residues long. The CDR3 is CASRDSSYEQYF. The CDR3 nucleotides are TGTGCCAGCAGGGACAGCTCCTACGAGCAGTACTTC. The full variable domain, in which reference TRBV7-9 and TRBJ2-7 provide the parts outside the CDR3, is DTGVSQNPRHKITKRGQNVTFRCDPISEHNRLYWYRQTLGQGPEFLTYFQNEAQLEKSRLLSDRFSAERPKGSFSTLEIQRTEQGDSAMYLCASRDSSYEQYFGPGTRLTVT.

The J gene is TRBJ2-3, the V gene TRBV11-2; 8 nucleotides match TRBD2. Germline V gene data show CDR1 as SGHAT and CDR2 as FQNNGV. The V and J ends lost 6 bases and 6 bases, in that order; junction bases with no gene match: 11. The CDR3 is 15 residues long. CDR3 sequence (DNA): TGTGCCAGCAGGATCTACGGGGGGGCTTCCGATACGCAGTATTTT. Protein sequence: CASRIYGGASDTQYF.

The rearrangement uses TRBV5-4 and TRBJ2-1, with D tentatively TRBD1 or TRBD2 (5 bases each). The CDR3 loop spans 15 amino acids. Trimming removed 0 bases at V and 2 bases at J, with 9 bases between. Germline V lookup: CDR1 SGHNT, CDR2 YYREEE (reference sequence). Here the CDR3 DNA reads TGTGCCAGCAGCTTGGACCCGGGGCCCTACAATGAGCAGTTCTTC. Translating it yields CASSLDPGPYNEQFF.

This rearrangement joins TRBV19 to TRBJ1-1, with D possibly matching TRBD1 (6 bases). The germline gives CDR1 LNHDA, CDR2 SQIVND (reference sequence). Trimming took 7 bases from V and 3 from J, leaving 12 bases between them. The CDR3 runs 13 residues. CDR3 sequence reads: CASINRDDTEAFF. DNA of the CDR3: TGTGCCAGTATCAACAGGGATGACACTGAAGCTTTCTTT.

This clone came up a few times. The gene calls are TRBV27 and TRBJ1-5; D might be TRBD1 (5 bases). The CDR3 consists of 16 residues. V lost 0 bases to trimming and J lost 0 bases, with 9 bases between them. Germline lookup yields CDR1 MNHEY and CDR2 SMNVEV (reference sequence). DNA of the CDR3: TGTGCCAGCAGTTTATCGTGGGGGGATAGCAATCAGCCCCAGCATTTT. Its protein product is CASSLSWGDSNQPQHF.

The chain employs TRBV4-1 and TRBJ1-1; D not certain. The CDR3 is 14 amino acids. Germline loops: CDR1 MGHRA, CDR2 YSYEKL. V lost 4 bases and J lost 6, with 15 bases in between. Here the CDR3 DNA reads TGCGCCAGCAGCCGCCTTGAGGCGGGGTCTGAAGCTTTCTTT. Translating gives CASSRLEAGSEAFF.

The sample holds a few counts of this clone. The rearrangement joins TRBV19 to TRBJ1-6, with 7 bases that match TRBD1. Germline CDR1 LNHDA, CDR2 SQIVND (reference sequence). The CDR3 contains 14 residues. Trimming removed 7 bases from V and 5 bases from J; junction bases left unmatched: 5. The CDR3, as DNA: TGTGCCAGTAACAGCAGGGGGGATAATTCACCCCTCCACTTT. As protein: CASNSRGDNSPLHF.

The chain joins TRBV20-1 to TRBJ1-3; D remains ambiguous. Trimming cost V 3 bases and J 1 base, with 1 base left between them. Germline V gene lookup returns CDR1 DFQATT and CDR2 SNEGSKA (reference sequence). The CDR3 is 11 amino acids. CDR3 DNA: TGCAGTGCTAGTTCTGGAAACACCATATATTTT. Amino acid sequence: CSASSGNTIYF.

This clone occurred once. This sequence joins TRBV9 and TRBJ2-7, with 9 bases aligning to TRBD2. The CDR3 is 16 amino acids. Germline V CDR1 and CDR2: SGDLS, YYNGEE. V dropped 3 bases and J dropped 2; count of bases not matched to a gene: 9. DNA for the CDR3: TGTGCCAGCAGCGCATCGATAGCGGGGGAAACCTACGAGCAGTACTTC. Encoded protein: CASSASIAGETYEQYF.

The chain combines TRBV19 with TRBJ2-5, with D possibly matching TRBD2 (6 bases). In germline, CDR1 is LNHDA, CDR2 SQIVND (reference sequence). V lost 0 bases, J lost 3 bases, and 23 bases lay in between. The CDR3 has 19 residues. In nucleotides, the CDR3 is TGTGCCAGTAGTATAGATCCCCCCCGACTAGGCCACACAGAAGAGACCCAGTACTTC. This translates into CASSIDPPRLGHTEETQYF.

CDR3 sequence: CASSGSTFGGTDTQYF. DNA of the CDR3: TGTGCCAGCAGCGGATCAACGTTCGGGGGCACAGATACGCAGTATTTT. The chain employs TRBV11-1 and TRBJ2-3, with D possibly matching TRBD2 (5 bases). V lost 5 bases, J lost 1 base, and 16 bases lay in between. The CDR3 has 16 residues. Germline values: CDR1 SGHAT, CDR2 FQDESV (reference sequence).